This T cell receptor beta chain was recorded in a study of human T cells and chemical hapten exposure. Study-level findings and limits: With DPC sensitization, TCRs exceeding 1 in 1000 frequency showed no change.

The CDR3 consists of 13 residues. V lost 4 bases to trimming and J lost 10 bases, with 14 bases between them. From germline, CDR1 is SGHTA and CDR2 FQGNSA. As concerns this clonotype: The antigen is unknown.

The library put unique molecular identifiers onto individual cDNA molecules. TCRdb processed the RACE reads anew with MiXCR; each CDR3 protein has one entry. This sample carries a few hundred thousand distinct CDR3 sequences, 5.5% of them seen once, and the ten largest clones take less than 9%. Indicated time point: pre-sensitization, week 0. As for treatment: therapeutic diphenylcyclopropenone sensitization with weekly scalp DPC. J is TRBJ2-1 and V is TRBV7-2, with D unclear. This TCR came from a woman aged 18-35 years with alopecia areata. Some clones in this sample may be carry-over from other donors' samples. Sequences were derived from whole blood, sampled in connection with sensitization to the hapten diphenylcyclopropenone (DPC). CDR3 nucleotides: TGTGCCAGCAGCTCGAGTCAGGAACGCGAGCAGTTCTTC. Translating gives CASSSSQEREQFF.